This TCR beta chain comes out of a study of blood T cells in healthy people across ages. Overall study results and limits: There were more naive CD4+ cells and higher diversity in long-lived donors than in aged donors.

As concerns this clonotype: Its specificity is not known.

Between the trimmed V and J ends, which lost 2 bases and 1 base, there was a span of 13 bases. CDR1 is PRHDT, CDR2 FYEKMQ, per germline (reference sequence). The CDR3 runs to 16 residues. Primed by a sample-barcoded 5' primer and a J-beta primer mix, a second PCR proceeded for about 7 to 12 cycles. TCRdb passed the 5' RACE reads through MiXCR, listing each CDR3 protein once. The sample has about 930,000 distinct CDR3 sequences, almost 30% seen once. The data were also submitted as part of a second study, on T cells of mothers and their children.

The specimen was blood. The clonotype comes from a woman in her 40s in good health. V gene TRBV13 combines with J gene TRBJ2-3, with D hard to call. The CDR3, as DNA: TGTGCCAGCAGCTTAAGAGGCGTGGGCGGCACAGATACGCAGTATTTT. Amino acid sequence: CASSLRGVGGTDTQYF.